The sequence of this T cell receptor beta chain was determined in a study of technical replicates of blood from several donors. Sequenced by immunoSEQ multiplex PCR; TCRdb stores in-frame clones only, minus some. The sample has 100,000 or so clones; about 96% are singletons. Input material: T cells isolated from PBMCs. This clonotype was sampled from a human donor in good health.

CDR3 region: CASSFIGTSGRNNEQYF. CDR3 sequence (DNA): TGTGCCAGCAGTTTTATCGGGACTAGCGGAAGGAACAACGAGCAGTACTTC. The rearrangement links TRBV28 to TRBJ2-7, with 11 bases identical to TRBD2. There are 17 residues in the CDR3. V dropped 3 bases and J dropped 5; count of bases not matched to a gene: 12. Germline assignment: CDR1 MDHEN and CDR2 SYDVKM.